The 4 T cell receptor beta chains below were found in one sample sequenced in a study of T cell changes during pregnancy in multiple sclerosis. The assay was immunoSEQ multiplex PCR, and TCRdb's table has in-frame clones only and misses some. The data contain about 27,000 clones, 85% to 90% of them singletons. The specimen was CD8+ T cells from peripheral blood mononuclear cells, collected in the second trimester of pregnancy. These receptors all stem from a female donor with multiple sclerosis, enrolled in a pregnancy study.

The chain has TRBV19 and TRBJ2-7; TRBD1 agrees at 7 bases. V lost 8 bases and J lost 4; bases outside the gene matches: 11. The germline gives CDR1 LNHDA, CDR2 SQIVND (reference sequence). The CDR3 runs to 14 residues. DNA for the CDR3: TGTGCCAGTCGAGAGACAGGGCCACCATACGAGCAGTACTTC. Protein product: CASRETGPPYEQYF.

The chain recombines TRBV27 with TRBJ2-5; D remains ambiguous. The better agreement between TRBJ2-7 and the DNA end casts doubt on the J call. This CDR3 has 14 residues. CDR1 and CDR2 (germline): MNHEY, SMNVEV (reference sequence). The CDR3 DNA follows: TGTGCCAGCAGTTTAAAGAGTCCCTACTACGAGCAGTACTTC. This sequence encodes CASSLKSPYYEQYF.

This sequence joins TRBV7-3 and TRBJ1-3; 7 bases agree with TRBD1. Germline lookup yields CDR1 SGHTA and CDR2 FQGTGA. The CDR3 totals 13 residues. The V gene end was trimmed by 1 base and the J gene end by 11 bases; junction bases not matched to a gene: 5. The CDR3 DNA follows: TGTGCCAGCAGCTTAAAACAGGGGAGGCCCATATATTTT. It translates to CASSLKQGRPIYF.

Note on this clone: It is likely a read error: a sequence one base away is far more abundant. The J gene is TRBJ2-7, the V gene TRBV4-2, with 7 bases fitting TRBD1. V was clipped by 1 base and J by 0 bases; unmatched bases: 3. The CDR3 contains 15 residues. Germline lookup yields CDR1 LGHNA and CDR2 YNFKEQ. CDR3 in amino acids: CASSQAPGGSYEQYF. CDR3 nucleotides: TGTGCCAGCAGCCAAGCCCCAGGGGGCTCCTACGAGCAGTACTTC.